A single sample is the source of the 23 T cell receptor beta chains below, sequenced in a study of cytomegalovirus exposure and HLA in healthy donors. This PCR relied on a set of 60 Vbeta primers and 13 Jbeta primers. Using immunoSEQ multiplex PCR, the repertoire was profiled, and TCRdb retains in-frame clones only, with some absent. The data contain 55,000 to 65,000 clones, more than 80% of them seen just once; the ten biggest clones take up 1.5%. Sample: PBMCs. The source is a man younger than 45 in good health and CMV-seropositive.

This chain joins TRBV10-2 and TRBJ1-5, with D perhaps TRBD1 (5 bases). This CDR3 region has 15 residues. Deletions cut 0 bases from V and 1 base from J, with 7 bases between. Germline V gene sequence: CDR1 WSHSY, CDR2 SAAADI. The CDR3 spells CASSESWGSNQPQHF. CDR3 DNA sequence: TGCGCCAGCAGTGAGTCGTGGGGCAGCAATCAGCCCCAGCATTTT.

This clone was counted only a few times. V usage is TRBV25-1 and J usage is TRBJ2-7; D may be TRBD2 (6 bases). CDR1 is MGHDK and CDR2 is SYGVNS in the germline V gene. This CDR3 contains 14 residues. Trimming removed 4 bases at V and 2 bases at J, with 12 bases between. CDR3 coding DNA: TGTGCCAGCAGTGCACTGACGGGAGCCTACGAGCAGTACTTC. Translating gives CASSALTGAYEQYF.

This rearrangement joins TRBV9 to TRBJ1-5; 8 nucleotides align to TRBD1. Germline values: CDR1 SGDLS, CDR2 YYNGEE. Trimming took 3 bases from V and 7 from J; bases not matched to a gene: 6. This CDR3 spans 14 amino acids. The CDR3 sequence is CASSEDRDPQPQHF. CDR3 coding DNA: TGTGCCAGCAGCGAGGACAGGGACCCCCAGCCCCAGCATTTT.

The chain couples TRBV28 to TRBJ2-1; TRBD2 agrees at 15 bases. After removal of 6 bases from V and 1 base from J, the junction contained 13 bases not matched to a gene. The V gene's germline CDR1 is MDHEN and CDR2 SYDVKM. The CDR3 has 20 residues. CDR3 protein: CASSPEGLAGGPGSYNEQFF. Written as DNA, the CDR3 is TGTGCCAGCAGCCCCGAAGGACTAGCGGGAGGGCCGGGTTCCTACAATGAGCAGTTCTTC.

This clone appeared a few times. The gene calls are TRBV10-3 and TRBJ2-7; TRBD1 aligns across 10 bases. V was clipped by 4 bases and J by 6 bases; unmatched bases: 9. The CDR3 is 15 residues long. The V gene's germline CDR1 is ENHRY and CDR2 SYGVKD. Written as DNA, the CDR3 is TGTGCCATCAGTGTAGTAGGGACAGGGGATGTCGAGCAGTACTTC. Its protein product is CAISVVGTGDVEQYF.

This sequence joins TRBV19 and TRBJ1-5; 10 bases match TRBD1. This CDR3 contains 15 residues. Looked up from germline, CDR1 is LNHDA and CDR2 is SQIVND (reference sequence). Trimming took 5 bases from V and 7 from J; bases not matched to a gene: 8. DNA for the CDR3: TGTGCCAGTAGTCCAACCGACAGGGGGCTACAGCCCCAGCATTTT. It encodes CASSPTDRGLQPQHF.

The chain links TRBV5-4 to TRBJ2-1; unclear D gene. CDR1 is SGHNT and CDR2 is YYREEE in the germline V gene (reference sequence). V was cut by 4 bases and J by 2 bases, with 13 bases left in between. CDR3 size: 15 residues. CDR3: CASSPLLSTYNEQFF. The CDR3 nucleotides read TGTGCCAGCAGCCCCCTCTTGAGTACCTACAATGAGCAGTTCTTC.

V is TRBV27 and J is TRBJ1-1; tentative D call: TRBD1 (5 bases). The CDR3 is 15 amino acids. Germline CDR1 is MNHEY and CDR2 is SMNVEV (reference sequence). V lost 2 bases and J lost 3, with 13 bases in between. The CDR3 here is CASSLRGGFDTEAFF. CDR3 nucleotides: TGTGCCAGCAGTTTAAGGGGAGGGTTCGACACTGAAGCTTTCTTT.

The V call is TRBV27, the J call TRBJ1-2; no clear D gene. The CDR3 is made up of 16 amino acids. V lost 2 bases to trimming and J lost 8 bases, with 21 bases between them. CDR1 is MNHEY and CDR2 is SMNVEV in the germline V gene (reference sequence). The CDR3 sequence is CASSLLLPDSLNGYTF. The CDR3 DNA sequence: TGTGCCAGCAGTTTACTCTTACCGGACTCTCTTAACGGCTACACCTTC.

The rearrangement joins TRBV5-4 to TRBJ2-2; 11 bases match TRBD2. With 4 bases clipped from V and 5 bases from J, the junction kept 4 bases outside the gene matches. Germline V gene data show CDR1 as SGHNT and CDR2 as YYREEE (reference sequence). The CDR3 has 15 amino acids. CDR3 DNA sequence: TGTGCCAGCAGCACGGGACTAGCGGTGACCGGGGAGCTGTTTTTT. Amino acids: CASSTGLAVTGELFF. The full variable domain, rest sourced from reference TRBV5-4 and TRBJ2-2, is ETGVTQSPTHLIKTRGQQVTLRCSSQSGHNTVSWYQQALGQGPQFIFQYYREEENGRGNFPPRFSGLQFPNYSSELNVNALELDDSALYLCASSTGLAVTGELFFGEGSRLTVL.

V usage is TRBV7-9 and J usage is TRBJ2-5; a possible D gene is TRBD1 (6 bases). CDR3 length: 13 residues. Trimming left V 4 bases short and J 4 bases short, with 10 bases between. Germline V gene lookup returns CDR1 SEHNR and CDR2 FQNEAQ (reference sequence). The chain's CDR3 is CASSSTGRETQYF. Here the CDR3 DNA reads TGTGCCAGCAGCTCCACAGGGCGAGAGACCCAGTACTTC. The full variable domain, its missing parts supplied by reference TRBV7-9 and TRBJ2-5, is DTGVSQNPRHKITKRGQNVTFRCDPISEHNRLYWYRQTLGQGPEFLTYFQNEAQLEKSRLLSDRFSAERPKGSFSTLEIQRTEQGDSAMYLCASSSTGRETQYFGPGTRLLVL.

V and J are TRBV7-3 and TRBJ2-7, with D possibly matching TRBD1 (5 bases). The V end lost 5 bases, the J end lost 2 bases, and 13 bases lay between the germline ends. The germline V gene encodes CDR1 SGHTA and CDR2 FQGTGA. The CDR3 extends over 14 amino acids. The CDR3 coding sequence is TGTGCCAGCAGCCCCCTCGACAGAGCCTACGAGCAGTACTTC. The encoded protein is CASSPLDRAYEQYF.

This clone is a singleton in its sample. The chain carries TRBV5-1 and TRBJ2-1; maybe TRBD1 (6 bases). V lost 4 bases to trimming and J lost 6 bases, with 20 bases between them. The CDR3 length is 16 residues. Germline V gene sequence: CDR1 SGHRS, CDR2 YFSETQ. For the CDR3, the DNA is TGCGCCAGCAGCATCCCCGACAGGTCGGTCGGCAATGAGCAGTTCTTC. Translating it yields CASSIPDRSVGNEQFF.

The J gene is TRBJ1-5, the V gene TRBV27; D remains unclear. Germline V gene data show CDR1 as MNHEY and CDR2 as SMNVEV (reference sequence). V was shortened by 5 bases and J by 4 bases, with 9 bases between the two germline ends. CDR3 length: 13 amino acids. The CDR3 bases are TGTGCCAGCAGTCCAATTTTTAATCAGCCCCAGCATTTT. Its protein product is CASSPIFNQPQHF.

The chain's CDR3 is CASSVYGRAPDTQYF. Written as DNA, the CDR3 is TGTGCCAGCAGCGTATACGGGAGGGCCCCAGATACGCAGTATTTT. The chain couples TRBV9 to TRBJ2-3; 8 positions agree with TRBD2. Trimming at V came to 1 base and at J to 4 bases, leaving 5 bases not matched to a gene. This CDR3 is built from 15 residues. The germline CDR1 and CDR2 sequences are SGDLS and YYNGEE.

The chain carries TRBV11-1 and TRBJ2-2, with 7 positions matching TRBD1. This CDR3 has 14 amino acids. V lost 3 bases, J lost 3 bases, and 1 base stayed unmatched. CDR1 and CDR2 (germline): SGHAT, FQDESV (reference sequence). DNA for the CDR3: TGTGCCAGCAGCTTTACAGGGGACACCGGGGAGCTGTTTTTT. Protein product: CASSFTGDTGELFF.

This chain uses TRBV30 with TRBJ2-5, with 8 bases lining up with TRBD2. V trimming: 1 base; J trimming: 5 bases; junction bases outside the gene matches: 6. The CDR3 contains 14 residues. The germline CDR1 and CDR2 sequences are GTSNPN and SVGIG (reference sequence). The CDR3 DNA follows: TGTGCCTGGAGTGCCCGGGGGGGAGCGGAGACCCAGTACTTC. Protein product: CAWSARGGAETQYF.

The chain uses TRBV7-2 and TRBJ2-7, with 9 bases that match TRBD1. Germline CDR1 is SGHTA and CDR2 is FQGNSA. This CDR3 spans 14 amino acids. V trimming: 4 bases; J trimming: 0 bases; junction bases outside the gene matches: 1. The CDR3 nucleotides are TGTGCCAGCAGCTCGGGACAGGGCTCCTACGAGCAGTACTTC. It specifies CASSSGQGSYEQYF. Together with reference TRBV7-2 and TRBJ2-7, the CDR3 gives the full variable domain: GAGVSQSPSNKVTEKGKDVELRCDPISGHTALYWYRQSLGQGLEFLIYFQGNSAPDKSGLPSDRFSAERTGGSVSTLTIQRTQQEDSAVYLCASSSGQGSYEQYFGPGTRLTVT.

The V call is TRBV5-6, the J call TRBJ2-3; TRBD2 might be the D (6 bases). The germline V and J ends were trimmed by 3 bases and 6 bases, with 20 bases remaining between them. The germline CDR1 and CDR2 sequences are SGHDT and YYEEEE. This CDR3 has 16 residues. The CDR3 region is CASSSLGGMVGDTQYF. The CDR3 DNA follows: TGTGCCAGCAGCTCCCTTGGGGGGATGGTGGGCGATACGCAGTATTTT.

This clone was seen once. The V gene is TRBV5-4, the J gene TRBJ2-2, with 9 bases matching TRBD1. V trimming: 3 bases; J trimming: 7 bases; junction bases outside the gene matches: 10. The CDR3 is 16 amino acids. Germline loops: CDR1 SGHNT, CDR2 YYREEE (reference sequence). CDR3 in DNA: TGTGCCAGCAGCTCGGCCCGGGACAGGGATGGCGGGGAGCTGTTTTTT. Translated: CASSSARDRDGGELFF.

This clone was detected a few times. The V gene is TRBV10-3, the J gene TRBJ2-7, with D maybe TRBD2 (7 bases). V lost 3 bases, J lost 1 base, and 13 bases lay in between. In germline, CDR1 is ENHRY, CDR2 SYGVKD. CDR3 length: 15 residues. The CDR3 DNA follows: TGTGCCATCAGTGAAGGGGGGGAGGGGTCCTACGAGCAGTACTTC. It specifies CAISEGGEGSYEQYF.

The V gene is TRBV30, the J gene TRBJ2-5, with TRBD2 matching over 10 bases. The CDR3 is made up of 13 amino acids. Germline V lookup: CDR1 GTSNPN, CDR2 SVGIG (reference sequence). The V gene end was trimmed by 1 base and the J gene end by 4 bases; junction bases not matched to a gene: 0. The CDR3 sequence: CAWSGLAGETQYF. In nucleotides, the CDR3 is TGTGCCTGGAGTGGACTAGCGGGAGAGACCCAGTACTTC.

The chain couples TRBV5-1 to TRBJ1-1; D remains unclear. The germline V and J ends were trimmed by 4 bases and 0 bases, with 13 bases remaining between them. Germline CDR1 is SGHRS and CDR2 is YFSETQ. This CDR3 region has 15 residues. CDR3 sequence (DNA): TGCGCCAGCAGCGCAACCAGAACAGTGAACACTGAAGCTTTCTTT. It is translated as CASSATRTVNTEAFF.